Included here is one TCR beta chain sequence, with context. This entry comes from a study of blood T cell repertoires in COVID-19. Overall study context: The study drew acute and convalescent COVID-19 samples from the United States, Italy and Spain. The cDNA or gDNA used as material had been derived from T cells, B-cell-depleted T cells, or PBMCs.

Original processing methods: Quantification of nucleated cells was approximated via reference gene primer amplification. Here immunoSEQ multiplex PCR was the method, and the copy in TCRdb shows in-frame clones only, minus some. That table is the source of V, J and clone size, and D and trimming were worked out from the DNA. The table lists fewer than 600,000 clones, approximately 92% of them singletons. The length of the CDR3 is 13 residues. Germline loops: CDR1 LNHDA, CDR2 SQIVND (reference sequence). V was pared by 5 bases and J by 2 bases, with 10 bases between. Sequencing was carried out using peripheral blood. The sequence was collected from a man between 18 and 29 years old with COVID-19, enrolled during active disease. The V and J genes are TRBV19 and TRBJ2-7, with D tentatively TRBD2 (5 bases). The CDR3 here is CASSFGLAYEQYF. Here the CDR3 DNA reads TGTGCCAGTAGTTTCGGACTCGCCTACGAGCAGTACTTC.